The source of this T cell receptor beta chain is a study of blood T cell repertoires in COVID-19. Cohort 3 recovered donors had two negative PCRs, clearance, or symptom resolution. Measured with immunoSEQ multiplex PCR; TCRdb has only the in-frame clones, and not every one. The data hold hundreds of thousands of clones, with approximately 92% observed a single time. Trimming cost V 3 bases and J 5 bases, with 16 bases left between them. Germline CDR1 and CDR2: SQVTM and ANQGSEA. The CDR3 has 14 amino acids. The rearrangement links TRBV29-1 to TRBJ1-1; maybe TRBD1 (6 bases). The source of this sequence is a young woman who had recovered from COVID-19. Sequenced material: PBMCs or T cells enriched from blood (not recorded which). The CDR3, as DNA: TGCAGCGTTGAGGCACAGGGCAGTCAAACTGAAGCTTTCTTT. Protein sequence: CSVEAQGSQTEAFF.